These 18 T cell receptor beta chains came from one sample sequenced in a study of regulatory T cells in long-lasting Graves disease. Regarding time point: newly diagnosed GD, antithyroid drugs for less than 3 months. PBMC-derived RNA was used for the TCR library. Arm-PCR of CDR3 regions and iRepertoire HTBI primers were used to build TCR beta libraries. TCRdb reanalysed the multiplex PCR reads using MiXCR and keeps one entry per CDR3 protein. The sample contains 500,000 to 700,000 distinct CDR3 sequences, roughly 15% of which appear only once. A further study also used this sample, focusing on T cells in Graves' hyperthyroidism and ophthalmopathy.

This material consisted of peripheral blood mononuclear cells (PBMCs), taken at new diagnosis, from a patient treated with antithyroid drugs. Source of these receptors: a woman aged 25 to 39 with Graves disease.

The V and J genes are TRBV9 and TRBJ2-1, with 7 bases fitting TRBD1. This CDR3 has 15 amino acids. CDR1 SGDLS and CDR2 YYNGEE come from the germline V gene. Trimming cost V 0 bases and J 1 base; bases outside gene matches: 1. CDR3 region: CASSVEGASYNEQFF. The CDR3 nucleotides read TGTGCCAGCAGCGTAGAGGGGGCTTCCTACAATGAGCAGTTCTTC. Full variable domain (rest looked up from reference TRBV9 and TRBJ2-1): DSGVTQTPKHLITATGQRVTLRCSPRSGDLSVYWYQQSLDQGLQFLIQYYNGEERAKGNILERFSAQQFPDLHSELNLSSLELGDSALYFCASSVEGASYNEQFFGPGTRLTVL.

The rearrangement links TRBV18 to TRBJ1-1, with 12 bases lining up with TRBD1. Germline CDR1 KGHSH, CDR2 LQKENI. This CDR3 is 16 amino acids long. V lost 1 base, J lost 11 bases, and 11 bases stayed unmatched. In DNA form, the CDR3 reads TGTGCCAGCTCACCACGTCAGGGACAGGGGGCGAATATGGCTTTCTTT. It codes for CASSPRQGQGANMAFF.

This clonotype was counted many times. The CDR3 DNA sequence: TGTGCCAGCAGCTCCGACAGGCAAGAGACCCAGTACTTC. Amino acids: CASSSDRQETQYF. The chain couples TRBV2 to TRBJ2-5; a weak D match, TRBD1 (6 bases). V was cut by 6 bases and J by 2 bases, with 10 bases left in between. CDR3 length equals 13 residues. Germline CDR1 reads SNHLY; CDR2 reads FYNNEI. Full variable domain (missing parts from reference TRBV2 and TRBJ2-5): EPEVTQTPSHQVTQMGQEVILRCVPISNHLYFYWYRQILGQKVEFLVSFYNNEISEKSEIFDDQFSVERPDGSNFTLKIRSTKLEDSAMYFCASSSDRQETQYFGPGTRLLVL.

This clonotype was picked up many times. CDR3 bases: TGCGCCAGCAGCTTAATCCAGGGGGGTATGAACACTGAAGCTTTCTTT. Residues: CASSLIQGGMNTEAFF. The chain has TRBV5-1 and TRBJ1-1; 7 bases are a match to TRBD1. Germline V gene lookup returns CDR1 SGHRS and CDR2 YFSETQ. There are 16 residues in the CDR3. V was pared by 2 bases and J by 0 bases, with 7 bases of the junction left unmatched.

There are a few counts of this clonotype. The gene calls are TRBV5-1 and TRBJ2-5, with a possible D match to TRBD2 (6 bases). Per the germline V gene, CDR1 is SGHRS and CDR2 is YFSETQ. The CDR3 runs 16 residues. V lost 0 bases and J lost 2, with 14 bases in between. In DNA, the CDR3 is TGCGCCAGCAGCTTGGGGGGCCGGGAGATTCAAGAGACCCAGTACTTC. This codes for CASSLGGREIQETQYF. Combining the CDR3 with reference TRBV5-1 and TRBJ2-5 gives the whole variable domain KAGVTQTPRYLIKTRGQQVTLSCSPISGHRSVSWYQQTPGQGLQFLFEYFSETQRNKGNFPGRFSGRQFSNSRSEMNVSTLELGDSALYLCASSLGGREIQETQYFGPGTRLLVL.

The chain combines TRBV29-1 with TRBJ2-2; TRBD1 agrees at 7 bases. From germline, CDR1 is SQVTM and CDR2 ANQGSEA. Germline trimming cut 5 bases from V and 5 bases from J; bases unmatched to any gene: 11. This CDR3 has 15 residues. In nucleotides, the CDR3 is TGCAGCGTTTCCCCCTGGACAGGCCCAACCGGGGAGCTGTTTTTT. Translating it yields CSVSPWTGPTGELFF.

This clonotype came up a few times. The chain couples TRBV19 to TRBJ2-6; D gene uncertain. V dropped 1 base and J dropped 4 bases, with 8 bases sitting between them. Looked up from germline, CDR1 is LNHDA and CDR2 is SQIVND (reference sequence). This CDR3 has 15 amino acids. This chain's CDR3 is CASSIGPGGANVLTF. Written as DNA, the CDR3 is TGTGCCAGTAGTATAGGGCCTGGCGGGGCCAACGTCCTGACTTTC.

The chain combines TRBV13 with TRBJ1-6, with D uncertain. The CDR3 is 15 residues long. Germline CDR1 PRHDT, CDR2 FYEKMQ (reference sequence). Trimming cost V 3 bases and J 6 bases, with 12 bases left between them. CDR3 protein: CASSLSQRINSPLHF. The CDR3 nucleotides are TGTGCCAGCAGCTTGTCGCAGCGAATTAATTCACCCCTCCACTTT.

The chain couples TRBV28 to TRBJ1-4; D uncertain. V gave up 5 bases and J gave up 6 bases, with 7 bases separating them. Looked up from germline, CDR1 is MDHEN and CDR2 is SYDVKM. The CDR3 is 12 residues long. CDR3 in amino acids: CASSDRDEKLFF. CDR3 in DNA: TGTGCCAGCAGTGATAGAGATGAAAAACTGTTTTTT.

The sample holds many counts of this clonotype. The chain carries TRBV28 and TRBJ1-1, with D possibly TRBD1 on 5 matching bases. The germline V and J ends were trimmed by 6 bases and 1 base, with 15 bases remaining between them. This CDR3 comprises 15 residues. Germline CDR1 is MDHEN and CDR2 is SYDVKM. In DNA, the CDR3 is TGTGCCAGCAGCCTCCAGGGTATTAGGAACACTGAAGCTTTCTTT. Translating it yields CASSLQGIRNTEAFF.

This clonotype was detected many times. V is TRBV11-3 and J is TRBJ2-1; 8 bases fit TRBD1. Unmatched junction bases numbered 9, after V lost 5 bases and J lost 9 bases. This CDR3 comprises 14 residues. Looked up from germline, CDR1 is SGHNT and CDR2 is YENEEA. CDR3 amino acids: CASSPRTGNGEQFF. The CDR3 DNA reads TGTGCCAGCAGCCCCAGGACAGGGAATGGTGAGCAGTTCTTC.

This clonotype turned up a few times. For the CDR3, the DNA is TGTGCCAGCAGGGATACAGTGGTCCGGAATCAGCCCCAGCATTTT. It specifies CASRDTVVRNQPQHF. The chain is built from TRBV2 and TRBJ1-5; D is unclear. The V end lost 6 bases, the J end lost 4 bases, and 16 bases lay between the germline ends. The length of the CDR3 is 15 residues. The germline gives CDR1 SNHLY, CDR2 FYNNEI.

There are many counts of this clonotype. The CDR3 spells CSASRERTKNIQYF. DNA for the CDR3: TGCAGTGCTAGTCGGGAGCGGACCAAAAACATTCAGTACTTC. The V call is TRBV20-1, the J call TRBJ2-4; D possibly corresponds to TRBD2 (6 bases). There are 14 residues in the CDR3. The V end lost 3 bases, the J end lost 2 bases, and 11 bases lay between the germline ends. Germline CDR1 DFQATT, CDR2 SNEGSKA (reference sequence).

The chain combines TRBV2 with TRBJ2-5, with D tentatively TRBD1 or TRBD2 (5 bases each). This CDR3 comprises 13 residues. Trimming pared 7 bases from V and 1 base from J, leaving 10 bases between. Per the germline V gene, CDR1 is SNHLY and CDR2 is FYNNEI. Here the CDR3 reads CASTGTVQETQYF. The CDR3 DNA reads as TGTGCCAGCACCGGGACGGTCCAAGAGACCCAGTACTTC.

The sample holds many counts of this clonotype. The CDR3 DNA reads TGTGCCAGCAGCGTAGGTCCCGAGACAGATACGCAGTATTTT. Its protein is CASSVGPETDTQYF. The chain recombines TRBV9 with TRBJ2-3; the D is unclear. CDR1 is SGDLS, CDR2 YYNGEE, per germline. With 0 bases removed from V and 3 bases from J, the gap between germline ends came to 8 bases. The CDR3 loop spans 14 amino acids.

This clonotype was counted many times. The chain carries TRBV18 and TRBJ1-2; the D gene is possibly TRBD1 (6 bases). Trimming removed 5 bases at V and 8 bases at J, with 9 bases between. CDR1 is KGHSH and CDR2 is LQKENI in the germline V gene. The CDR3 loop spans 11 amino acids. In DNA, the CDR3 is TGTGCCAGCTCAACAGGGCGCGGCTACACCTTC. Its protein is CASSTGRGYTF.

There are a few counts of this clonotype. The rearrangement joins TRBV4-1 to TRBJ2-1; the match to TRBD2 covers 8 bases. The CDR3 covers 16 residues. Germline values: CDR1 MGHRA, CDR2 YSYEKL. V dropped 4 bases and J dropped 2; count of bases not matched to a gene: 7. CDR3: CASSRYPGLAYNEQFF. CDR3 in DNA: TGCGCCAGCAGCCGATATCCGGGACTAGCCTACAATGAGCAGTTCTTC.

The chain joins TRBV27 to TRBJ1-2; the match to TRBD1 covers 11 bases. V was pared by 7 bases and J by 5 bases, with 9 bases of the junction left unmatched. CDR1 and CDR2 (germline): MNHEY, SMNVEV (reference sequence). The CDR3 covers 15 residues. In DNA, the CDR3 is TGTGCCAGCAATTCGCCGGGACAGGGGGTGTATGGCTACACCTTC. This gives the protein CASNSPGQGVYGYTF.